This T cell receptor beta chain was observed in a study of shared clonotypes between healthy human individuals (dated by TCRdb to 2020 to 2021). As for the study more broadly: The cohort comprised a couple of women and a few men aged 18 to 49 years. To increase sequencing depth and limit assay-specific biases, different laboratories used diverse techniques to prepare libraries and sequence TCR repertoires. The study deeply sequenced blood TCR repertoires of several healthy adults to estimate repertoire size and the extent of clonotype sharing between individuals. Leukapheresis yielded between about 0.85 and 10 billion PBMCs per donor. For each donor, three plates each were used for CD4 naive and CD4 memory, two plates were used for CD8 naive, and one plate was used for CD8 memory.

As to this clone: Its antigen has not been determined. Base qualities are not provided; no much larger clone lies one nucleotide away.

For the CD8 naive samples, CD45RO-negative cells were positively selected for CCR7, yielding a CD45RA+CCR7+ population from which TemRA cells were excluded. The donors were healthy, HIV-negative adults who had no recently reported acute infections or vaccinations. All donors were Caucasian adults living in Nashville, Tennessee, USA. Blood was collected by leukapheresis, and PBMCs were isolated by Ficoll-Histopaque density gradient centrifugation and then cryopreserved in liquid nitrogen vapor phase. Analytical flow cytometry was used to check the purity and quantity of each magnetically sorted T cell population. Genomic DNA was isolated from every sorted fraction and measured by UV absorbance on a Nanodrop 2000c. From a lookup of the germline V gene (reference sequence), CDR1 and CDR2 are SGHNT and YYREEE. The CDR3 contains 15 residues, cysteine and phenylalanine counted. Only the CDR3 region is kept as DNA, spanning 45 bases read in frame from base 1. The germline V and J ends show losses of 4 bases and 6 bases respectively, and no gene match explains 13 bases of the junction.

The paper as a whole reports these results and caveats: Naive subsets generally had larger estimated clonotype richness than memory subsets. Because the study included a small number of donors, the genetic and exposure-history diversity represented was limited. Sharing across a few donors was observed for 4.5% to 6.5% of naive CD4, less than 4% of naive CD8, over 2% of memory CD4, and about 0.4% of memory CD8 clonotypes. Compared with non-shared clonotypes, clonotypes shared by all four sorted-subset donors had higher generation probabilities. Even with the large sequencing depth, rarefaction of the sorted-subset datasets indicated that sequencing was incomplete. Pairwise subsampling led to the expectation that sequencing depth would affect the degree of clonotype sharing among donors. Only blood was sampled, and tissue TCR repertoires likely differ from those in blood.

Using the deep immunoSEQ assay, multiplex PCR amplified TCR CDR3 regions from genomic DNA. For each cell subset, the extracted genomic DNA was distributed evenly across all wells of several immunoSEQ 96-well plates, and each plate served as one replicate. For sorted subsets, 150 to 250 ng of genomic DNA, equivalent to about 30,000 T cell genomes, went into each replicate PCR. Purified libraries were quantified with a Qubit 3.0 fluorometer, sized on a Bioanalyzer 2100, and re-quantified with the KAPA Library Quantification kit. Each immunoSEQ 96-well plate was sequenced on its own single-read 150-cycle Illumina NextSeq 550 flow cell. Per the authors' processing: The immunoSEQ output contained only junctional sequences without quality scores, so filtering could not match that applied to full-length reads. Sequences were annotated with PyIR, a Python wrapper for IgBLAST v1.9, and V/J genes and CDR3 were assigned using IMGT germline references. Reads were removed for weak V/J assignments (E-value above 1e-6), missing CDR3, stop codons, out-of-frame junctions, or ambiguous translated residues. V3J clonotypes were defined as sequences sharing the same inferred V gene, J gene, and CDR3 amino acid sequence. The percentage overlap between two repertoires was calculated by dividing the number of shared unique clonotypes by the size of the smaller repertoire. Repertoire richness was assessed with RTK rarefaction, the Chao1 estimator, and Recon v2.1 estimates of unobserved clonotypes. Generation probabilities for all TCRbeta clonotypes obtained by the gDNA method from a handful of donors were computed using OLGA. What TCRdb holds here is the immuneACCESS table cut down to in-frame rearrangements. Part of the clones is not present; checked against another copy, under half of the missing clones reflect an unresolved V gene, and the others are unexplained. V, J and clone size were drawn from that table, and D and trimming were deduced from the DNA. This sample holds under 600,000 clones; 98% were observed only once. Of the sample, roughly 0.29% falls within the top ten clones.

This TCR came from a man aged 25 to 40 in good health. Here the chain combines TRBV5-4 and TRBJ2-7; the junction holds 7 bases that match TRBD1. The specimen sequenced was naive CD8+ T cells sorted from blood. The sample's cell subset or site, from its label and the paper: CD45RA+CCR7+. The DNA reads TGTGCCAGCAGCGGTCCCGGGACAGTCACGGGCGAGCAGTACTTC. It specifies CASSGPGTVTGEQYF.